The next 21 T cell receptor beta chains were all read from a single sample in a study of T cells in Graves' hyperthyroidism and ophthalmopathy. Amplification of TCR beta CDR3 regions was performed using RNA transcripts as template. A first-round RT-PCR of the TCR CDR3 used the HTBI primer set. One entry per CDR3 protein results from TCRdb running MiXCR on the multiplex PCR reads. The sample lists 500,000 to 750,000 distinct CDR3 sequences; 46% were seen once. Sample: peripheral blood or thyroid tissue (not recorded which). The receptor source for this set is a woman aged 18-29 years with Graves' hyperthyroidism.

The sample holds many counts of this clonotype. The V gene is TRBV5-1, the J gene TRBJ1-1, with 11 bases lining up with TRBD1. Germline V gives CDR1 SGHRS, CDR2 YFSETQ. The CDR3 is 17 amino acids. J was trimmed by 2 bases and V by 4 bases; bases with no gene match: 10. The CDR3 region is CASSPRTGGAGNTEAFF. In DNA, the CDR3 is TGCGCCAGCAGCCCCCGGACAGGGGGCGCGGGAAACACTGAAGCTTTCTTT.

Comment on this clonotype: Just one base apart from a much larger clone, this may be a read error. This sequence joins TRBV5-8 and TRBJ1-3; D is undetermined. The CDR3 has 15 amino acids. CDR1 is SGHTS and CDR2 is YDEGEE in the germline V gene. Between the trimmed V and J ends, which lost 4 bases and 5 bases, there was a span of 16 bases. The CDR3 DNA follows: TGTGCCAGCAGCCCAAACCCGGACCCCCGAAACACCATATATTTT. It specifies CASSPNPDPRNTIYF.

The gene calls are TRBV2 and TRBJ2-5; the D is unclear. V was clipped by 8 bases and J by 2 bases, with 15 bases between them. This CDR3 contains 14 residues. Germline V gives CDR1 SNHLY, CDR2 FYNNEI. The CDR3 nucleotides read TGTGCCAGCGGCCTATCGTGGGAACAAGAGACCCAGTACTTC. This encodes CASGLSWEQETQYF.

J is TRBJ2-7 and V is TRBV15, with a possible D match to TRBD1 (5 bases). This CDR3 region has 16 residues. V was clipped by 2 bases and J by 0 bases, with 14 bases between them. From germline, CDR1 is LNHNV and CDR2 YYDKDF (reference sequence). CDR3 sequence (DNA): TGTGCCACCAGCAGATTAGGAGACAGAACCTCCTACGAGCAGTACTTC. This gives the protein CATSRLGDRTSYEQYF.

This chain uses TRBV5-1 with TRBJ2-1; D might be TRBD2 (6 bases). The CDR3 contains 15 residues. Between the trimmed V and J ends, which lost 2 bases and 1 base, there was a span of 10 bases. The germline V gene encodes CDR1 SGHRS and CDR2 YFSETQ. This chain's CDR3 is CASSLGTPSYNEQFF. The CDR3 nucleotides are TGCGCCAGCAGCTTAGGGACTCCGTCCTACAATGAGCAGTTCTTC.

V gene TRBV20-1 combines with J gene TRBJ2-2; D possibly corresponds to TRBD1 (5 bases). V lost 5 bases, J lost 7 bases, and 20 bases lay in between. This CDR3 region has 15 residues. Germline assignment: CDR1 DFQATT and CDR2 SNEGSKA (reference sequence). The CDR3 here is CSAFLGQGYYGELFF. In nucleotides, the CDR3 is TGCAGTGCTTTCCTAGGGCAGGGCTACTACGGGGAGCTGTTTTTT.

This clonotype was recorded at least ten times. V usage is TRBV5-1 and J usage is TRBJ1-2, with D unresolved. The V gene lost 2 bases and the J gene lost 8 bases, with 10 bases spanning the gap. Germline CDR1 reads SGHRS; CDR2 reads YFSETQ. The CDR3 loop spans 12 amino acids. DNA of the CDR3: TGCGCCAGCAGCTTACTAGGCTCGGGCTACACCTTC. This sequence encodes CASSLLGSGYTF.

This clonotype was seen repeatedly, ten times or more. For the CDR3, the DNA is TGTGCCAGCAGCTTGTTAGGGGACACCGGGGAGCTGTTTTTT. It encodes CASSLLGDTGELFF. The chain recombines TRBV7-3 with TRBJ2-2, with a possible D match to TRBD1 (5 bases). The germline V gene has CDR1 SGHTA and CDR2 FQGTGA. CDR3 length: 14 residues. Between the trimmed V and J ends, which lost 3 bases and 3 bases, there was a span of 8 bases. Supplemented by reference TRBV7-3 and TRBJ2-2, the full variable domain reads GAGVSQTPSNKVTEKGKYVELRCDPISGHTALYWYRQSLGQGPEFLIYFQGTGAADDSGLPNDRFFAVRPEGSVSTLKIQRTERGDSAVYLCASSLLGDTGELFFGEGSRLTVL.

V gene TRBV9 combines with J gene TRBJ1-5; 7 bases match TRBD1. Germline loops: CDR1 SGDLS, CDR2 YYNGEE. V lost 3 bases and J lost 1; bases outside the gene matches: 13. The CDR3 is 18 amino acids. The CDR3 region has the DNA TGTGCCAGCAGCGCTTCCTCGACAGGGAACAGAAGCAATCAGCCCCAGCATTTT. Its translation is CASSASSTGNRSNQPQHF.

This clonotype was picked up many times. The rearrangement joins TRBV19 to TRBJ1-5, with TRBD1 as a possible D gene (5 bases). Per germline, CDR1 LNHDA and CDR2 SQIVND (reference sequence). The CDR3 has 14 amino acids. Trimming pared 6 bases from V and 7 bases from J, leaving 16 bases between. The CDR3 nucleotides are TGTGCCAGTAGCACCGGGGGGTTAACGCAGCCCCAGCATTTT. Encoded protein: CASSTGGLTQPQHF.

In this sample, this clonotype turned up many times. The chain carries TRBV7-3 and TRBJ2-2, with TRBD2 matching over 7 bases. With 5 bases clipped from V and 2 bases from J, the junction kept 11 bases outside the gene matches. CDR1 and CDR2 (germline): SGHTA, FQGTGA. This CDR3 contains 17 residues. CDR3 protein: CASSPYPLADNTGELFF. CDR3 DNA sequence: TGTGCCAGCAGCCCCTACCCCCTAGCGGATAACACCGGGGAGCTGTTTTTT. The complete variable domain, with remaining parts taken from reference TRBV7-3 and TRBJ2-2, reads GAGVSQTPSNKVTEKGKYVELRCDPISGHTALYWYRQSLGQGPEFLIYFQGTGAADDSGLPNDRFFAVRPEGSVSTLKIQRTERGDSAVYLCASSPYPLADNTGELFFGEGSRLTVL.

V gene TRBV29-1 combines with J gene TRBJ1-1; 8 bases line up with TRBD1. V shed 8 bases, J shed 3 bases, and the junction held 11 bases outside the gene matches. Germline CDR1 is SQVTM and CDR2 is ANQGSEA. This CDR3 contains 14 residues. The CDR3 sequence: CSSIRTGWDTEAFF. The CDR3 DNA sequence: TGCAGCAGTATCCGGACAGGGTGGGACACTGAAGCTTTCTTT.

The rearrangement links TRBV29-1 to TRBJ2-7; maybe TRBD1 (5 bases). The CDR3 contains 14 residues. Trimming removed 7 bases at V and 7 bases at J, with 23 bases between. The V gene's germline CDR1 is SQVTM and CDR2 ANQGSEA. The CDR3 spells CSAKDTSSGNEQYF. In DNA form, the CDR3 reads TGCAGCGCCAAGGACACTTCCTCCGGCAATGAGCAGTACTTC.

This clonotype was observed many times. The V gene is TRBV5-1, the J gene TRBJ2-5; 7 nucleotides match TRBD2. After removal of 5 bases from V and 2 bases from J, the junction contained 9 bases not matched to a gene. This CDR3 is 15 amino acids long. Germline V lookup: CDR1 SGHRS, CDR2 YFSETQ. The CDR3 loop is CASRPLAQKQETQYF. Written as DNA, the CDR3 is TGCGCCAGCAGGCCACTAGCGCAGAAGCAAGAGACCCAGTACTTC.

The chain employs TRBV29-1 and TRBJ2-7; 7 bases fit TRBD2. V gave up 6 bases and J gave up 7 bases; unmatched junction bases: 9. The CDR3 length is 12 residues. Germline assignment: CDR1 SQVTM and CDR2 ANQGSEA. The CDR3 bases are TGCAGCGTCCGGGAGGCTGGCGGGGAGCAGTACTTC. This encodes CSVREAGGEQYF.

This rearrangement joins TRBV15 to TRBJ1-1; D is possibly TRBD1 (5 bases). The CDR3 is 13 residues long. From germline, CDR1 is LNHNV and CDR2 YYDKDF (reference sequence). Deletions cut 3 bases from V and 4 bases from J, with 9 bases between. The CDR3 protein is CATSRDGATEAFF. CDR3 nucleotide sequence: TGTGCCACCAGCAGGGACGGGGCCACTGAAGCTTTCTTT.

The V and J genes are TRBV30 and TRBJ2-5; D is unresolved. V was trimmed by 3 bases and J by 5 bases, leaving 7 bases between them. The CDR3 runs to 11 residues. The germline CDR1 and CDR2 sequences are GTSNPN and SVGIG (reference sequence). The DNA for the CDR3 is TGTGCCTGGAGCAGAAGGGAGACCCAGTACTTC. It specifies CAWSRRETQYF.

This clonotype showed up many times. This chain uses TRBV12-5 with TRBJ2-5; perhaps TRBD2 as D (5 bases). V gave up 7 bases and J gave up 1 base, with 13 bases separating them. Germline CDR1 is LGHNT and CDR2 is FRNRAP. The CDR3 has 14 residues. CDR3 residues: CASAPEGPQETQYF. Written as DNA, the CDR3 is TGTGCTAGTGCCCCTGAGGGTCCCCAAGAGACCCAGTACTTC.

This clonotype was detected only once. The rearrangement links TRBV20-1 to TRBJ1-5; 10 nucleotides align to TRBD1. Germline CDR1 is DFQATT and CDR2 is SNEGSKA (reference sequence). The CDR3 extends over 13 amino acids. J was trimmed by 6 bases and V by 3 bases; bases with no gene match: 2. CDR3 region: CSASGTGVQPQHF. The CDR3, as DNA: TGCAGTGCTAGCGGGACAGGGGTTCAGCCCCAGCATTTT.

This clonotype was seen repeatedly, ten times or more. The chain is built from TRBV12-3 or TRBV12-4 and TRBJ1-2; 8 nucleotides agree with TRBD1. V gave up 2 bases and J gave up 7 bases; unmatched junction bases: 3. This CDR3 comprises 13 residues. In nucleotides, the CDR3 is TGTGCCAGCAGTTTATGGGGACAGGTTGGCTACACCTTC. This encodes CASSLWGQVGYTF.

V is TRBV2 and J is TRBJ2-7; TRBD1 matches 9 bases. Trimming took 8 bases from V and 3 from J; bases not matched to a gene: 8. The CDR3 totals 14 residues. Germline V gene lookup returns CDR1 SNHLY and CDR2 FYNNEI. CDR3 bases: TGTGCCAGCCGAACCGGGACAGGGTACTACGAGCAGTACTTC. Translated: CASRTGTGYYEQYF. The whole variable domain, filled in from reference TRBV2 and TRBJ2-7, reads EPEVTQTPSHQVTQMGQEVILRCVPISNHLYFYWYRQILGQKVEFLVSFYNNEISEKSEIFDDQFSVERPDGSNFTLKIRSTKLEDSAMYFCASRTGTGYYEQYFGPGTRLTVT.